This TCR beta chain emerged from a study of blood T cell repertoires in COVID-19. Assay used: immunoSEQ multiplex PCR; TCRdb lists only in-frame clones, some missing. The sample lists hundreds of thousands of clones; 85% to 90% were seen once. The J segment lost 5 bases and the V segment lost 2 bases, leaving 6 bases of the junction unmatched. CDR3 length equals 13 residues. In germline, CDR1 is GTSNPN, CDR2 SVGIG (reference sequence). The clonotype was recovered from a man aged 25-45 years who had recovered from COVID-19. The chain combines TRBV30 with TRBJ2-7; TRBD2 matches 7 bases. The sample taken for sequencing was PBMCs or T cells enriched from blood (not recorded which). CDR3 sequence: CAWSHRRGDEQYF. CDR3 coding DNA: TGTGCCTGGAGTCACCGACGGGGGGACGAGCAGTACTTC.